This TCR beta chain appears in the sequencing data of a study of regulatory T cells in long-lasting Graves disease. General study findings and limits: Persistent patients had more shared public clonotypes (about 2,800) than new patients (approximately 970).

CDR3 size: 14 residues. Germline loops: CDR1 SQVTM, CDR2 ANQGSEA. The junction had 2 bases not matched to a gene; V was cut back by 2 bases and J by 5 bases. iRepertoire HTBI primers and Arm-PCR of CDR3 regions built TCR beta libraries. Authors' processing steps: Identification of gene segments yielded some 62 TRBV and about 14 TRBJ across samples. TCRdb passed the multiplex PCR reads through MiXCR, listing each CDR3 protein once. The authors' filters were not applied to this entry. The table includes roughly 560,000 distinct CDR3 sequences, around 16% detected once. A note on this clonotype: The antigen remains unidentified.

Time point in this sample: newly diagnosed GD, antithyroid drugs for less than 3 months. PBMC RNA was the source of the TCR library. Another study also made use of these data, one on T cells in Graves' hyperthyroidism and ophthalmopathy.

The clonotype originates from a woman aged 35-65 years with Graves disease. Sequenced material: peripheral blood mononuclear cells (PBMCs), taken at new diagnosis, from a patient treated with antithyroid drugs. The chain employs TRBV29-1 and TRBJ2-3, with 12 nucleotides matching TRBD2. In DNA, the CDR3 is TGCAGCGTTGAACTAGCGGGGGGGGTAGATACGCAGTATTTT. Translating gives CSVELAGGVDTQYF.